These 32 T cell receptor beta chains came from one sample sequenced in a study of long-term antiretroviral therapy in people with HIV. Investigators performed immunoSEQ version v3.0 at survey level. TCRdb keeps only in-frame clones here, not all; method: immunoSEQ multiplex PCR. The sample shows tens of thousands of clones, roughly nine tenths of them seen only once. The sequencing here drew on unsorted PBMCs, taken 1.1 years after starting antiretroviral therapy. These receptors were collected from a man aged 18 to 29 with HIV.

The rearrangement joins TRBV4-3 to TRBJ2-1, with D possibly matching TRBD2 (5 bases). The CDR3 sequence is 15 residues long. Germline loops: CDR1 LGHNA, CDR2 YSLEER. V shed 1 base and J shed 2 bases, with 9 bases lying between them. CDR3 loop: CASSQGGPPYNEQFF. The CDR3 bases are TGCGCCAGCAGCCAAGGCGGGCCCCCCTACAATGAGCAGTTCTTC.

This clone was counted between two and nine times. The chain recombines TRBV15 with TRBJ2-1, with TRBD2 matching 7 bases. Germline loops: CDR1 LNHNV, CDR2 YYDKDF (reference sequence). The CDR3 is made up of 17 amino acids. The V gene end was trimmed by 0 bases and the J gene end by 2 bases; junction bases not matched to a gene: 7. The CDR3 DNA reads as TGTGCCACCAGCAGAGATGGGGAGGGCCGGGCCTACAATGAGCAGTTCTTC. This sequence encodes CATSRDGEGRAYNEQFF.

The chain combines TRBV7-2 with TRBJ1-2; no reliable D call. This CDR3 comprises 12 residues. Deletions cut 5 bases from V and 4 bases from J, with 8 bases between. Germline CDR1 is SGHTA and CDR2 is FQGNSA. The CDR3 DNA sequence: TGTGCCAGCAGCCGGAATTTCTATGGCTACACCTTC. Protein product: CASSRNFYGYTF.

This clone is medium-sized within its sample. V usage is TRBV5-1 and J usage is TRBJ2-7; 10 bases are a match to TRBD1. The CDR3 totals 14 residues. Germline V gives CDR1 SGHRS, CDR2 YFSETQ. The V gene end was trimmed by 2 bases and the J gene end by 3 bases; junction bases not matched to a gene: 2. CDR3 DNA sequence: TGCGCCAGCAGCTTCGGGACAGGGGACTACGAGCAGTACTTC. Translated, it gives CASSFGTGDYEQYF.

The CDR3 protein is CASKSANPRQYF. The CDR3 nucleotides read TGTGCCAGCAAATCGGCTAATCCGAGGCAGTACTTC. This sequence joins TRBV28 and TRBJ2-7; D uncertain. Between the trimmed V and J ends, which lost 7 bases and 9 bases, there was a span of 16 bases. The V gene's germline CDR1 is MDHEN and CDR2 SYDVKM. This CDR3 contains 12 residues.

The V call is TRBV11-2, the J call TRBJ1-2; D gene uncertain. Deletions cut 0 bases from V and 8 bases from J, with 7 bases between. Germline V gene lookup returns CDR1 SGHAT and CDR2 FQNNGV. The CDR3 loop spans 12 amino acids. DNA of the CDR3: TGTGCCAGCAGCTTAGACCCGGGGGGCTACACCTTC. Its protein is CASSLDPGGYTF. Based on the CDR3 plus reference TRBV11-2 and TRBJ1-2, the full variable domain is EAGVAQSPRYKIIEKRQSVAFWCNPISGHATLYWYQQILGQGPKLLIQFQNNGVVDDSQLPKDRFSAERLKGVDSTLKIQPAKLEDSAVYLCASSLDPGGYTFGSGTRLTVV.

This clone was observed a single time. The chain has TRBV6-5 and TRBJ1-1; D ambiguous. CDR1 and CDR2 from the germline V gene are MNHEY and SVGAGI. Trimming removed 4 bases from V and 5 bases from J, with 14 bases in between. This CDR3 is 14 amino acids long. The CDR3 here is CASSWEGLWTEAFF. DNA of the CDR3: TGTGCCAGCAGTTGGGAGGGCTTGTGGACTGAAGCTTTCTTT.

The rearrangement joins TRBV7-8 to TRBJ2-7; D is ambiguous. Germline V lookup: CDR1 SGHVS, CDR2 FQNEAQ. This CDR3 region has 21 residues. Between the trimmed V and J ends, which lost 1 base and 7 bases, there was a span of 35 bases. The CDR3 loop is CASSLDLLKDMAKLRVGEQYF. The DNA of the CDR3 is TGTGCCAGCAGCTTAGATCTCTTGAAGGATATGGCTAAATTACGTGTAGGAGAGCAGTACTTC.

V is TRBV19 and J is TRBJ1-1, with D hard to call. Germline V gene sequence: CDR1 LNHDA, CDR2 SQIVND (reference sequence). V lost 2 bases, J lost 0 bases, and 7 bases lay in between. CDR3 length: 14 amino acids. For the CDR3, the DNA is TGTGCCAGTAGTATACCCCAACTGAACACTGAAGCTTTCTTT. Translating it yields CASSIPQLNTEAFF.

Only one count was recorded for this clone. The CDR3 reads CASSPEVATNEKLFF. In nucleotides, the CDR3 is TGCGCCAGCAGCCCGGAAGTTGCAACTAATGAAAAACTGTTTTTT. This chain connects TRBV5-1 to TRBJ1-4; no definite D call. V lost 4 bases and J lost 0, with 10 bases in between. Germline-derived CDR1 and CDR2 are SGHRS and YFSETQ. The length of the CDR3 is 15 residues.

This clone was observed a few times. This chain joins TRBV12-5 and TRBJ2-7; TRBD2 might be the D (5 bases). Germline CDR1 is LGHNT and CDR2 is FRNRAP. The CDR3 length is 15 residues. The ends were cut back, 2 bases at V and 6 bases at J, with 17 bases in the middle. In nucleotides, the CDR3 is TGTGCTAGTGGTTTGCGGACTGAGGCCAGGACCGAGCAGTACTTC. This gives the protein CASGLRTEARTEQYF.

The CDR3 DNA follows: TGTGCCAGCAGCCCATCTAGCGGGGGTTACTACGAGCAGTACTTC. This translates into CASSPSSGGYYEQYF. The gene calls are TRBV7-9 and TRBJ2-7; 10 bases match TRBD2. The CDR3 sequence is 15 residues long. CDR1 SEHNR and CDR2 FQNEAQ come from the germline V gene (reference sequence). The trim removed 5 bases at V and 3 bases at J, leaving 7 bases unmatched.

The V gene is TRBV19, the J gene TRBJ2-7, with D perhaps TRBD1 or TRBD2 (5 bases each). V lost 8 bases and J lost 2, with 10 bases in between. CDR1 is LNHDA and CDR2 is SQIVND in the germline V gene (reference sequence). The CDR3 runs to 12 residues. For the CDR3, the DNA is TGTGCCAGTCGGGACGGAGCCTACGAGCAGTACTTC. It codes for CASRDGAYEQYF. Full variable domain (missing parts from reference TRBV19 and TRBJ2-7): DGGITQSPKYLFRKEGQNVTLSCEQNLNHDAMYWYRQDPGQGLRLIYYSQIVNDFQKGDIAEGYSVSREKKESFPLTVTSAQKNPTAFYLCASRDGAYEQYFGPGTRLTVT.

The V and J genes are TRBV27 and TRBJ1-1, with 9 bases lining up with TRBD1. The length of the CDR3 is 14 residues. Trimming removed 5 bases from V and 7 bases from J; junction bases left unmatched: 8. Germline CDR1 and CDR2: MNHEY and SMNVEV (reference sequence). The chain's CDR3 is CASSLWTGADEAFF. Here the CDR3 DNA reads TGTGCCAGCAGTCTTTGGACAGGGGCGGATGAAGCTTTCTTT.

As regards this clone: One end of the junction is discordant with germline, which a read error may explain. The same CDR3 also results from other DNA sequences found in this sample. V is TRBV29-1 and J is TRBJ2-3; 8 bases fit TRBD1. CDR3 length: 14 residues. Germline CDR1 reads SQVTM; CDR2 reads ANQGSEA. The CDR3 reads CSVEGQGYTDTQYF. In DNA, the CDR3 is TGCAGCGTCGAAGGACAGGGTTACACAGATACGCAGTATTTT.

This chain connects TRBV19 to TRBJ2-7; TRBD2 matches 7 bases. V dropped 3 bases and J dropped 4; count of bases not matched to a gene: 6. Per the germline V gene, CDR1 is LNHDA and CDR2 is SQIVND (reference sequence). The CDR3 length is 14 residues. The CDR3 bases are TGTGCCAGTAGTATCGGGTCTAGCGGATACGAGCAGTACTTC. It is translated as CASSIGSSGYEQYF.

The chain has TRBV29-1 and TRBJ1-2; 7 nucleotides line up with TRBD1. Germline V CDR1 and CDR2: SQVTM, ANQGSEA. The CDR3 length is 14 residues. Trimming removed 3 bases from V and 2 bases from J; junction bases left unmatched: 6. The CDR3 protein is CSVDFQGGNYGYTF. The CDR3 nucleotides read TGCAGCGTTGATTTTCAAGGGGGCAACTATGGCTACACCTTC.

The genes are TRBV6-6 and TRBJ2-7, with D perhaps matching TRBD1 (6 bases). The CDR3 loop spans 13 amino acids. Germline values: CDR1 MNHNY, CDR2 SVGAGI (reference sequence). Trimming took off 7 bases at V and 2 bases at J, with 12 bases between the two ends. The CDR3 DNA reads TGTGCCAGCACCACGGACAGTACCTACGAGCAGTACTTC. It yields the protein CASTTDSTYEQYF.

The V gene is TRBV5-4, the J gene TRBJ2-6; maybe TRBD2 (7 bases). Germline V lookup: CDR1 SGHNT, CDR2 YYREEE (reference sequence). The CDR3 loop spans 16 amino acids. The V end was cut by 6 bases, the J end by 2 bases, with 15 bases between. DNA of the CDR3: TGTGCCAGCACCCTAAGGGGGGGGGCTGGGGCCAACGTCCTGACTTTC. Its translation: CASTLRGGAGANVLTF.

The CDR3 spells CASSPQGLAGDILRQTQYF. The CDR3 DNA reads TGTGCCAGCAGCCCCCAGGGATTAGCGGGGGATATCTTAAGACAGACCCAGTACTTC. The chain is built from TRBV11-2 and TRBJ2-5, with 9 bases lining up with TRBD2. The CDR3 has 19 amino acids. V was clipped by 5 bases and J by 6 bases; unmatched bases: 22. Looked up from germline, CDR1 is SGHAT and CDR2 is FQNNGV.

V and J are TRBV10-3 and TRBJ2-1; D gene unclear. V shed 4 bases and J shed 10 bases, with 11 bases lying between them. This CDR3 comprises 12 residues. Germline V gives CDR1 ENHRY, CDR2 SYGVKD. CDR3 sequence reads: CAISVETFEQFF. CDR3 coding DNA: TGTGCCATCAGTGTTGAGACATTCGAGCAGTTCTTC.

This clone has only a few counts. J is TRBJ1-5 and V is TRBV10-3; D is unclear. The CDR3 spans 15 residues. The V end lost 8 bases, the J end lost 0 bases, and 14 bases lay between the germline ends. CDR1 and CDR2 from the germline V gene are ENHRY and SYGVKD. CDR3 nucleotide sequence: TGTGCCATCCCCACCGGCGGTTATAGCAATCAGCCCCAGCATTTT. It is translated as CAIPTGGYSNQPQHF.

The CDR3 sequence is CASRMSSGANVLTF. The CDR3 DNA sequence: TGTGCCAGCAGGATGAGCTCTGGGGCCAACGTCCTGACTTTC. J is TRBJ2-6 and V is TRBV7-2; D not certain. With 6 bases removed from V and 0 bases from J, the gap between germline ends came to 6 bases. Germline CDR1 SGHTA, CDR2 FQGNSA. The CDR3 runs to 14 residues.

This chain links TRBV28 with TRBJ1-3, with a possible D match to TRBD1 (5 bases). From germline, CDR1 is MDHEN and CDR2 SYDVKM. The CDR3 spans 14 residues. Trimming shortened V by 4 bases and J by 2 bases, and 9 bases separated the two germline ends. The CDR3: CASSSTVPGNTIYF. The CDR3 nucleotides read TGTGCCAGCAGTTCGACAGTTCCTGGAAACACCATATATTTT.

V usage is TRBV5-1 and J usage is TRBJ2-7; no reliable D call. Germline assignment: CDR1 SGHRS and CDR2 YFSETQ. This CDR3 is built from 14 residues. The V gene lost 7 bases and the J gene lost 6 bases, with 20 bases spanning the gap. DNA for the CDR3: TGCGCCAGCGCCGAAGGGCAGATCTTTTCCGAGCAGTACTTC. It encodes CASAEGQIFSEQYF.

The chain is built from TRBV6-4 and TRBJ2-1, with 11 bases fitting TRBD2. Germline trimming cut 6 bases from V and 9 bases from J; bases unmatched to any gene: 10. Per germline, CDR1 MRHNA and CDR2 SNTAGT. The CDR3 covers 15 residues. CDR3 bases: TGTGCCAGCAGCGCAACTACTAGCGGGAGCATTGAGCAGTTCTTC. This gives the protein CASSATTSGSIEQFF.

This clone was observed a few times. This rearrangement joins TRBV10-1 to TRBJ2-7, with D maybe TRBD1 (6 bases). V lost 0 bases to trimming and J lost 3 bases, with 12 bases between them. The CDR3 runs 15 residues. Per the germline V gene, CDR1 is WNHNN and CDR2 is SYGVQD (reference sequence). The DNA of the CDR3 is TGCGCCAGCAGTGAGTCTTTAGGACAGCTCTACGAGCAGTACTTC. Residues: CASSESLGQLYEQYF.

This rearrangement joins TRBV15 to TRBJ1-2; TRBD1 agrees at 9 bases. The CDR3 consists of 15 residues. The V gene end was trimmed by 5 bases and the J gene end by 0 bases; junction bases not matched to a gene: 4. Germline CDR1 reads LNHNV; CDR2 reads YYDKDF (reference sequence). The CDR3 sequence is CATSPTGGSNYGYTF. The CDR3 nucleotides are TGTGCCACCAGCCCGACAGGGGGGTCTAACTATGGCTACACCTTC.

The chain recombines TRBV5-1 with TRBJ1-4, with D unresolved. Germline lookup yields CDR1 SGHRS and CDR2 YFSETQ. Trimming removed 8 bases at V and 2 bases at J, with 13 bases between. This CDR3 is 14 amino acids long. This CDR3 is CASTVGGTNEKLFF. The CDR3 region has the DNA TGCGCCAGTACCGTTGGAGGTACTAATGAAAAACTGTTTTTT.

This clone was seen just once. This chain joins TRBV27 and TRBJ2-2, with D tentatively TRBD1 or TRBD2 (5 bases each). V lost 3 bases and J lost 5, with 16 bases in between. The length of the CDR3 is 16 residues. CDR1 is MNHEY and CDR2 is SMNVEV in the germline V gene (reference sequence). The CDR3 nucleotides are TGTGCCAGCAGTTTGAGGTGGGGCACGGGGACCGGGGAGCTGTTTTTT. This encodes CASSLRWGTGTGELFF.

This chain uses TRBV5-6 with TRBJ2-5; D call uncertain. This CDR3 has 12 amino acids. Germline CDR1 and CDR2: SGHDT and YYEEEE. Deletions cut 1 base from V and 3 bases from J, with 4 bases between. The CDR3 is CASSLHEETQYF. DNA for the CDR3: TGTGCCAGCAGCTTGCATGAAGAGACCCAGTACTTC.

The chain recombines TRBV4-1 with TRBJ2-1, with TRBD2 matching 9 bases. J was trimmed by 3 bases and V by 0 bases; bases with no gene match: 6. The CDR3 totals 17 residues. Germline V CDR1 and CDR2: MGHRA, YSYEKL. This CDR3 is CASSQEGTSRFYNEQFF. In DNA form, the CDR3 reads TGCGCCAGCAGCCAAGAAGGGACTAGCAGGTTCTACAATGAGCAGTTCTTC.